Reported below is one T cell receptor beta chain. What it binds is unknown. The unexposed donors gave CD4+ T cells in about 2011-2019, prior to COVID-19. Isolation of CD4+ T cells took place after nine to ten days in culture. The sample is drawn from a study of CD4 T cells in relation to SARS-CoV-2 and coronaviruses. Trimming shortened V by 5 bases and J by 10 bases, and 12 bases separated the two germline ends. Germline V gene data show CDR1 as MDHEN and CDR2 as SYDVKM. The CDR3 has 12 amino acids. TCRdb keeps only in-frame clones here, not all; method: immunoSEQ multiplex PCR. The data show around 20,000 clones, 66% seen once.

The sequenced material came from CD4+ T cells from PBMCs, cultured in vitro. The origin of this receptor is a human donor in good health. The chain links TRBV28 to TRBJ2-1; possible D gene TRBD1, 6 bases. The CDR3 reads CASSKTGREQFF. In nucleotides, the CDR3 is TGTGCCAGCAGTAAGACAGGTCGAGAGCAGTTCTTC.